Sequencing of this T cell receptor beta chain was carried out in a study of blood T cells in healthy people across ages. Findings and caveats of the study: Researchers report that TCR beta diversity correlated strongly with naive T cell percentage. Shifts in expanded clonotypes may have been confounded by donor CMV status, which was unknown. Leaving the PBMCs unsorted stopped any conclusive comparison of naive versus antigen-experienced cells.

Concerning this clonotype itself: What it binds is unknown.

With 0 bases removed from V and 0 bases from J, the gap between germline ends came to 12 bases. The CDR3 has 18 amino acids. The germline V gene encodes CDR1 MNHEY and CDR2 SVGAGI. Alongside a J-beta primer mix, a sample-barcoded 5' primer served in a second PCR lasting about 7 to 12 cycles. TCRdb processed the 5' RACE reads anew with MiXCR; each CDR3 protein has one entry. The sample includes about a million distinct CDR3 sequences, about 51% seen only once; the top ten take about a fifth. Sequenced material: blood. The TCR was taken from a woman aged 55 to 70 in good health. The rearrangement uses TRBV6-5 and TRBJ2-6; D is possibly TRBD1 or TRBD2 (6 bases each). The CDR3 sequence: CASSYSTGTFSGANVLTF. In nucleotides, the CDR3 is TGTGCCAGCAGTTACTCAACAGGGACTTTCTCTGGGGCCAACGTCCTGACTTTC.